The next 2 T cell receptor beta chains were all read from a single sample in a study of synovial regulatory T cells in juvenile arthritis. This table comes from immunoSEQ multiplex PCR, and its TCRdb copy is limited to in-frame clones, with some not included. The table lists a few thousand clones, with about 12% in the top ten. Each patient with active arthritis gave synovial fluid along with matched peripheral blood. Sequencing was performed on Treg cells from the synovium. Receptors were obtained from a donor aged 2-30 years with juvenile idiopathic arthritis.

This chain links TRBV4-1 with TRBJ2-7; TCRdb indicates TRBD2, and absent DNA this call remains unverified. This CDR3 spans 17 amino acids. The DNA is not on file. In germline, CDR1 is MGHRA, CDR2 YSYEKL. The CDR3 here is CASSQALETSGIYEQYF.

CDR3 residues: CASSLGGVRVDEQFF. The rearrangement joins TRBV7-9 to TRBJ2-1; lacking DNA, the TRBD1 call made by TCRdb goes unchecked. The CDR3 is 15 residues long. No DNA is listed. Germline CDR1 reads SEHNR; CDR2 reads FQNEAQ (reference sequence).